This T cell receptor (beta chain) was retrieved from a study of T cells in localized non-small cell lung cancer. The CDR3 is made up of 13 amino acids. The germline CDR1 and CDR2 sequences are SNHLY and FYNNEI. Trimming cost V 3 bases and J 2 bases, with 5 bases left between them. Study outcomes and limitations: Uninvolved adjacent lung showed higher T cell clonality than tumor. Adjacent lung held a median roughly 56 of the top 100 tumor clones.

Assay used: immunoSEQ multiplex PCR; TCRdb lists only in-frame clones, some missing. The profile shows thousands of clones, 35% to 40% of them singletons. For this clone: Its antigen is unknown.

The source of this sequence is a male donor aged 60 or over with stage I lung adenocarcinoma. Source: normal lung tissue next to the tumor, taken before any cancer treatment. J is TRBJ2-1 and V is TRBV2; D call uncertain. Written as DNA, the CDR3 is TGTGCCAGCAGTGAGAACACCTACAATGAGCAGTTCTTC. Translating gives CASSENTYNEQFF.